This TCR beta chain comes out of a study of T cells after yellow fever vaccination. Study in general: Those fractions that held only low numbers of cells were prepared using the SMART-Seq v4 Ultra Low Input RNA kit. Study conclusions and caveats: Subsequent booster samples again held most clones from primary vaccination (96% CD4, roughly 91% CD8). Abundant clonotypes from the bulk population could contaminate FACS-sorted repertoires.

At least ten counts were recorded for this clonotype. Its matching antigen is unknown. The study made its TCR cDNA through 5'RACE template switching. That step introduced a universal primer site along with UMIs. TCRdb reprocessed the 5' RACE reads with MiXCR, giving one entry per CDR3 protein. Of about 69,000 distinct CDR3 sequences in the sample, approximately 5% were seen once. This receptor was taken from a man in his late teens or twenties who received the YFV17D yellow fever vaccine. Sequencing used CD4+ T cells sorted from PBMCs, obtained around 16 days after the first yellow fever vaccination.

The CDR3 here is CASSRRGRAEAFF. The CDR3 region has the DNA TGTGCCAGCAGTCGCCGGGGGCGCGCTGAAGCTTTCTTT. The V call is TRBV12-3 or TRBV12-4, the J call TRBJ1-1; possibly TRBD1 for D (6 bases). The CDR3 consists of 13 residues. The germline V and J ends were trimmed by 5 bases and 6 bases, with 13 bases remaining between them.